Following are 21 T cell receptor beta chains from one sample sequenced in a study of shared clonotypes between healthy human individuals. Here immunoSEQ multiplex PCR was the method, and the copy in TCRdb shows in-frame clones only, minus some. The data hold 800,000 to 1,200,000 clones, with 70% to 80% observed a single time. Sequenced: memory CD4+ T cells from PBMCs. Subset here: CD45RA-negative fraction. These receptors all come from a man aged 18-30 years in good health. Some clones in this sample may be carry-over from other donors' samples.

The V call is TRBV29-1, the J call TRBJ2-2; D not certain. V shed 4 bases and J shed 2 bases, with 5 bases lying between them. Germline assignment: CDR1 SQVTM and CDR2 ANQGSEA. The CDR3 loop spans 12 amino acids. The CDR3 DNA reads TGCAGCGTTGTTCTTAACACCGGGGAGCTGTTTTTT. Translated, it gives CSVVLNTGELFF.

This clone was detected only once. For the CDR3, the DNA is TGTGCCACGGGACTAGCTTGGACCGGGGAGCTGTTTTTT. Encoded protein: CATGLAWTGELFF. This chain connects TRBV19 to TRBJ2-2, with TRBD2 matching 9 bases. CDR3 size: 13 residues. V was clipped by 10 bases and J by 5 bases; unmatched bases: 5. Germline lookup yields CDR1 LNHDA and CDR2 SQIVND (reference sequence).

V gene TRBV7-8 combines with J gene TRBJ2-3, with 16 positions matching TRBD2. V shed 3 bases, J shed 4 bases, and the junction held 7 bases outside the gene matches. CDR1 is SGHVS, CDR2 FQNEAQ, per germline. The CDR3 spans 18 residues. As DNA, the CDR3 is TGTGCCAGCAGCTTTGCCGGGACTAGCGGGAGGGCCGCAGATACGCAGTATTTT. This gives the protein CASSFAGTSGRAADTQYF.

This chain joins TRBV28 and TRBJ2-2; a possible D gene is TRBD2 (5 bases). V was cut by 3 bases and J by 8 bases, with 19 bases left in between. CDR3 length equals 16 residues. CDR1 and CDR2 from the germline V gene are MDHEN and SYDVKM. The CDR3 loop is CASSLRSLARRGELFF. The CDR3 nucleotides read TGTGCCAGCAGTTTGCGGTCCCTAGCTCGGCGGGGGGAGCTGTTTTTT.

The V and J genes are TRBV7-9 and TRBJ2-4; D gene ambiguous. Between the trimmed V and J ends, which lost 5 bases and 0 bases, there was a span of 8 bases. Germline V gene data show CDR1 as SEHNR and CDR2 as FQNEAQ (reference sequence). The CDR3 covers 14 residues. CDR3 nucleotides: TGTGCCAGCAGCGCCGCTTTAGCCAAAAACATTCAGTACTTC. It translates to CASSAALAKNIQYF.

The J gene is TRBJ1-5, the V gene TRBV5-1, with D uncertain. V was shortened by 4 bases and J by 5 bases, with 10 bases between the two germline ends. The CDR3 runs to 13 residues. Germline values: CDR1 SGHRS, CDR2 YFSETQ. The CDR3, as DNA: TGCGCCAGCAGCGAGACGGTTGATCAGCCCCAGCATTTT. This sequence encodes CASSETVDQPQHF.

The V gene is TRBV2, the J gene TRBJ2-7; unclear D gene. The CDR3 length is 13 residues. CDR1 and CDR2 from the germline V gene are SNHLY and FYNNEI. The V end was cut by 5 bases, the J end by 2 bases, with 10 bases between. The CDR3, as DNA: TGTGCCAGCAGTCAGTGGCGCACCTACGAGCAGTACTTC. Residues: CASSQWRTYEQYF.

This clone has a handful of counts. J is TRBJ2-7 and V is TRBV5-5; D is uncertain. Per germline, CDR1 SGHKS and CDR2 YYEKEE (reference sequence). The CDR3 length is 14 residues. The V end lost 4 bases, the J end lost 1 base, and 12 bases lay between the germline ends. The CDR3 region has the DNA TGTGCCAGCAGCCGATCGACACAATCCTACGAGCAGTACTTC. Translated, it gives CASSRSTQSYEQYF.

The gene calls are TRBV7-6 and TRBJ2-5; D may match TRBD1 or TRBD2 (5 bases each). Trimming stripped 4 bases from V and 5 bases from J, with 14 bases between. In germline, CDR1 is SGHVS, CDR2 FNYEAQ. This CDR3 region has 14 residues. CDR3 nucleotides: TGTGCCAGCAGCTCCGCTCGGGGCGGGGAGACCCAGTACTTC. Protein: CASSSARGGETQYF. Complete variable domain (other parts from reference TRBV7-6 and TRBJ2-5): GAGVSQSPRYKVTKRGQDVALRCDPISGHVSLYWYRQALGQGPEFLTYFNYEAQQDKSGLPNDRFSAERPEGSISTLTIQRTEQRDSAMYRCASSSARGGETQYFGPGTRLLVL.

V gene TRBV29-1 combines with J gene TRBJ2-7, with a weak D call TRBD2 (5 bases). From germline, CDR1 is SQVTM and CDR2 ANQGSEA. Trimming pared 6 bases from V and 0 bases from J, leaving 12 bases between. The CDR3 is made up of 13 amino acids. The CDR3 here is CSVGREHSYEQYF. The CDR3 coding sequence is TGCAGCGTCGGACGGGAACACTCCTACGAGCAGTACTTC.

This clone was seen more than once but under ten times. The chain recombines TRBV6-6 with TRBJ1-4, with TRBD1 matching 7 bases. The CDR3 has 14 residues. Trimming at V came to 7 bases and at J to 8 bases, leaving 10 bases not matched to a gene. Germline V gene data show CDR1 as MNHNY and CDR2 as SVGAGI (reference sequence). The CDR3 spells CASTGRQGNEKLFF. In nucleotides, the CDR3 is TGTGCCAGCACCGGCCGACAGGGAAACGAAAAACTGTTTTTT.

The chain couples TRBV7-2 to TRBJ2-5, with a possible D match to TRBD1 (5 bases). CDR1 and CDR2 (germline): SGHTA, FQGNSA. V lost 1 base, J lost 0 bases, and 6 bases lay in between. The CDR3 extends over 14 amino acids. The CDR3: CASSLDRYQETQYF. The CDR3 DNA reads as TGTGCCAGCAGCTTAGACAGGTACCAAGAGACCCAGTACTTC.

CDR3 sequence reads: CASSNLQGAQETQYF. In nucleotides, the CDR3 is TGTGCCAGCAGTAACCTACAGGGGGCCCAAGAGACCCAGTACTTC. V gene TRBV6-5 combines with J gene TRBJ2-5; 9 positions match TRBD1. CDR3 length: 15 residues. Germline CDR1 is MNHEY and CDR2 is SVGAGI. Unmatched junction bases numbered 5, after V lost 5 bases and J lost 1 base.

The chain recombines TRBV18 with TRBJ2-2, with D uncertain. The CDR3 covers 16 residues. Deletions cut 3 bases from V and 2 bases from J, with 13 bases between. From germline, CDR1 is KGHSH and CDR2 LQKENI. CDR3 nucleotides: TGTGCCAGCTCACCCTACGAGCCCAGAAACACCGGGGAGCTGTTTTTT. Translated: CASSPYEPRNTGELFF.

This clone has just a few counts. The same CDR3 is also encoded by other DNA sequences in this sample. V is TRBV18 and J is TRBJ1-1; D call uncertain. The CDR3 extends over 13 amino acids. Germline V gene lookup returns CDR1 KGHSH and CDR2 LQKENI. V was shortened by 3 bases and J by 0 bases, with 5 bases between the two germline ends. CDR3 region: CASSPPLNTEAFF. DNA for the CDR3: TGTGCCAGCTCACCTCCCTTGAACACTGAAGCTTTCTTT.

V gene TRBV27 combines with J gene TRBJ2-3; 8 bases agree with TRBD2. Germline V gives CDR1 MNHEY, CDR2 SMNVEV (reference sequence). After removal of 7 bases from V and 1 base from J, the junction contained 7 bases not matched to a gene. The CDR3 is 15 residues long. CDR3 protein: CASKKAGGGTDTQYF. The CDR3 DNA reads as TGTGCCAGCAAGAAGGCGGGAGGAGGCACAGATACGCAGTATTTT.

The V and J genes are TRBV29-1 and TRBJ1-2; D not certain. Trimming shortened V by 6 bases and J by 5 bases, and 10 bases separated the two germline ends. CDR3 length: 11 residues. Germline assignment: CDR1 SQVTM and CDR2 ANQGSEA. The CDR3 loop reads CSVGEQYGYTF. The CDR3 coding sequence is TGCAGCGTCGGAGAACAGTATGGCTACACCTTC.

This clone was recorded once. The rearrangement uses TRBV18 and TRBJ2-5; D uncertain. CDR3 length: 11 residues. Germline assignment: CDR1 KGHSH and CDR2 LQKENI. V lost 5 bases and J 3 bases, leaving 4 bases between the germline ends. In nucleotides, the CDR3 is TGTGCCAGCTCAAACAAAGAGACCCAGTACTTC. Translating it yields CASSNKETQYF.

This clone showed up just once. The J gene is TRBJ2-1, the V gene TRBV7-2, with 9 positions matching TRBD2. Germline lookup yields CDR1 SGHTA and CDR2 FQGNSA. With 4 bases clipped from V and 7 bases from J, the junction kept 5 bases outside the gene matches. The CDR3 has 14 residues. The CDR3 loop is CASSSPLAGNEQFF. The CDR3, as DNA: TGTGCCAGCAGCTCCCCCCTAGCGGGGAATGAGCAGTTCTTC.

The chain couples TRBV19 to TRBJ2-7, with 7 bases matching TRBD1. J was trimmed by 5 bases and V by 5 bases; bases with no gene match: 6. Germline V CDR1 and CDR2: LNHDA, SQIVND (reference sequence). The CDR3 has 13 amino acids. Here the CDR3 DNA reads TGTGCCAGTAGTGACCGGGACAGTCACGAGCAGTACTTC. Translated, it gives CASSDRDSHEQYF. The full variable domain, completed using reference TRBV19 and TRBJ2-7, is DGGITQSPKYLFRKEGQNVTLSCEQNLNHDAMYWYRQDPGQGLRLIYYSQIVNDFQKGDIAEGYSVSREKKESFPLTVTSAQKNPTAFYLCASSDRDSHEQYFGPGTRLTVT.

The chain uses TRBV27 and TRBJ1-1, with 7 bases that match TRBD1. The germline V gene has CDR1 MNHEY and CDR2 SMNVEV (reference sequence). With 9 bases clipped from V and 1 base from J, the junction kept 11 bases outside the gene matches. This CDR3 has 15 amino acids. The CDR3 DNA follows: TGTGCCAGACTCCGGGACAGCGGTTGGAACACTGAAGCTTTCTTT. Its translation: CARLRDSGWNTEAFF.